This T cell receptor beta chain is drawn from a study of T-cell reconstitution after alpha-beta-depleted transplantation in children. Study results and limitations: It was surviving recipient T cells and thymic progenitors that gave some patients high TCRbeta diversity at day 60. It was reported that alpha-beta T cells came from several hundred expanded graft clones (about two months after transplant). T-cell counts and diversity were attributed mostly to newly produced T cells one year after transplant.

Details on this clonotype: Its target is not known.

It was with unique molecular identifiers that the TCRbeta library was prepared. TCRdb re-analysed the PCR reads in MiXCR, keeping a single row per CDR3 protein. The sample lists 500,000 to 650,000 distinct CDR3 sequences, 10% to 15% occurring once. The CDR3 totals 18 residues. The V end was cut by 6 bases, the J end by 2 bases, with 24 bases between. Germline lookup yields CDR1 KGHSH and CDR2 LQKENI. The sequenced sample was PBMCs, mostly from graft donor cells, obtained 360 days after TCRalphabeta/CD19-depleted stem cell transplant. This clonotype was sampled from a male patient aged 10 to 17 who had a stem cell transplant for acute myeloid leukemia, so the T cells may come from the graft donor. This chain links TRBV18 with TRBJ2-3, with D possibly being TRBD1 (5 bases). The CDR3 nucleotides are TGTGCCAGCTCTCTTCGTTCTCCAGGGTCAGCCATCACAGATACGCAGTATTTT. Protein product: CASSLRSPGSAITDTQYF. The entire variable domain, with the rest obtained from reference TRBV18 and TRBJ2-3, is as follows: NAGVMQNPRHLVRRRGQEARLRCSPMKGHSHVYWYRQLPEEGLKFMVYLQKENIIDESGMPKERFSAEFPKEGPSILRIQQVVRGDSAAYFCASSLRSPGSAITDTQYFGPGTRLTVL.